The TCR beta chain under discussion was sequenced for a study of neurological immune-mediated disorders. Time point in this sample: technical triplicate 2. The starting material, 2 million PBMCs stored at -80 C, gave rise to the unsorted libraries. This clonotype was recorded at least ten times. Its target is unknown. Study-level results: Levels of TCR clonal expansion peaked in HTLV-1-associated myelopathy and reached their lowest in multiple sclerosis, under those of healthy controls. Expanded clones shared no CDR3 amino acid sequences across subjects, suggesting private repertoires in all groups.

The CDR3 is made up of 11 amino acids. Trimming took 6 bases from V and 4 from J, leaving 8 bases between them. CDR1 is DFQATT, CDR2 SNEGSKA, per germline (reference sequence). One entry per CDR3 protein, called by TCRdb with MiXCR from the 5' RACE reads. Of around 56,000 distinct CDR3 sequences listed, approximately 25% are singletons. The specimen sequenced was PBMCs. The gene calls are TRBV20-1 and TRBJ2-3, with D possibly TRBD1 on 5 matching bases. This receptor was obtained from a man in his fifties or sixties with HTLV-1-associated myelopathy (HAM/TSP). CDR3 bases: TGCAGTGCGGTAGGGGCAGATACGCAGTATTTT. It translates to CSAVGADTQYF.